One sample yielded the 19 T cell receptor beta chains listed below, sequenced in a study of T cell repertoires in cytomegalovirus infection. No antigen has been identified for these receptors. MiXCR, run by TCRdb on the reads, gives a single entry per CDR3 protein. The sample holds around 710,000 distinct CDR3 sequences, 25% to 30% seen once. This material consisted of cultured CD8+ T cells from PBMCs, taken from culture after CMV antigen stimulation. These receptor sequences come from a human donor in good health (CMV status not recorded). Some clones in this sample may be carry-over from other donors' samples.

The chain employs TRBV6-1 and TRBJ2-3, with D perhaps assigned TRBD1 or TRBD2 (5 bases each). V was trimmed by 7 bases and J by 5 bases, leaving 16 bases between them. Germline V lookup: CDR1 MNHNS, CDR2 SASEGT. The CDR3 has 14 amino acids. Here the CDR3 DNA reads TGTGCCAGCATCTCCCGGGACCCAAGAGATACGCAGTATTTT. Protein sequence: CASISRDPRDTQYF.

The chain uses TRBV5-5 and TRBJ1-4; 12 positions match TRBD1. After removal of 3 bases from V and 2 bases from J, the junction contained 11 bases not matched to a gene. CDR1 and CDR2 from the germline V gene are SGHKS and YYEKEE (reference sequence). The CDR3 consists of 19 residues. In DNA form, the CDR3 reads TGTGCCAGCAGCTGGGCTGGGACAGGGGGCGAGCGGACTAATGAAAAACTGTTTTTT. It translates to CASSWAGTGGERTNEKLFF.

The genes are TRBV7-9 and TRBJ2-2, with 7 positions matching TRBD1. Germline V CDR1 and CDR2: SEHNR, FQNEAQ (reference sequence). V was clipped by 7 bases and J by 6 bases; unmatched bases: 11. The CDR3 covers 15 residues. The CDR3 spells CASTSGQEIAGELFF. For the CDR3, the DNA is TGTGCCAGCACTTCTGGACAGGAAATAGCCGGGGAGCTGTTTTTT.

The J gene is TRBJ1-1, the V gene TRBV4-1, with no clear D. The CDR3 consists of 14 residues. The V and J ends lost 6 bases and 3 bases respectively, with 14 bases between them. CDR1 MGHRA and CDR2 YSYEKL come from the germline V gene. The CDR3: CASRPGIEDTEAFF. In DNA, the CDR3 is TGCGCCAGCAGACCGGGAATAGAGGACACTGAAGCTTTCTTT.

V is TRBV18 and J is TRBJ2-6; no reliable D call. Deletions cut 0 bases from V and 0 bases from J, with 9 bases between. This CDR3 comprises 17 residues. Germline lookup yields CDR1 KGHSH and CDR2 LQKENI. The CDR3 loop is CASSPPRADSGANVLTF. In nucleotides, the CDR3 is TGTGCCAGCTCACCACCCCGGGCAGACTCTGGGGCCAACGTCCTGACTTTC.

This clonotype was observed a few times. The chain employs TRBV7-9 and TRBJ2-7; a weak D match, TRBD2 (6 bases). Germline values: CDR1 SEHNR, CDR2 FQNEAQ (reference sequence). Trimming stripped 5 bases from V and 0 bases from J, with 11 bases between. CDR3 length equals 14 residues. DNA of the CDR3: TGTGCCAGCAGCCCACGGGGACTCTCCTACGAGCAGTACTTC. It translates to CASSPRGLSYEQYF.

Points on this clonotype: The junction departs from the called germline gene at one end, perhaps through a read error. The chain couples TRBV4-1 to TRBJ2-3; D uncertain. The CDR3 spans 15 residues. Germline CDR1 is MGHRA and CDR2 is YSYEKL. CDR3 loop: CASSQDIPRTDTQYF. The CDR3 nucleotides read TGTGCCAGCAGCCAAGATATTCCTCGCACAGATACGCAGTATTTT.

V is TRBV27 and J is TRBJ2-5; 11 nucleotides match TRBD2. Germline lookup yields CDR1 MNHEY and CDR2 SMNVEV (reference sequence). V shed 2 bases and J 4 bases; nucleotides not matched to a gene: 9. This CDR3 contains 17 residues. The CDR3 DNA reads TGTGCCAGCAGTTTACGGATAGCGGGGGGGCGCGGAGAGACCCAGTACTTC. It yields the protein CASSLRIAGGRGETQYF.

The chain recombines TRBV7-6 with TRBJ2-1; weak D call: TRBD1 (6 bases). V was pared by 1 base and J by 6 bases, with 13 bases between. The germline CDR1 and CDR2 sequences are SGHVS and FNYEAQ. The CDR3 has 15 amino acids. The CDR3 is CASSLGATGPNEQFF. CDR3 sequence (DNA): TGTGCCAGCAGCTTAGGGGCGACAGGACCCAATGAGCAGTTCTTC.

In this sample, this clonotype turned up a few times. The J gene is TRBJ1-2, the V gene TRBV7-9; possibly TRBD1 for D (5 bases). Trimming removed 0 bases from V and 6 bases from J, with 20 bases in between. The CDR3 is 17 residues long. Germline CDR1 is SEHNR and CDR2 is FQNEAQ (reference sequence). This chain's CDR3 is CASSLAHRQGLLDGYTF. CDR3 in DNA: TGTGCCAGCAGCTTAGCTCACAGGCAGGGCCTTTTGGATGGCTACACCTTC.

This clonotype was recorded many times. V and J are TRBV7-9 and TRBJ2-5, with TRBD1 as a possible D gene (5 bases). V lost 2 bases and J lost 0, with 10 bases in between. Germline CDR1 and CDR2: SEHNR and FQNEAQ (reference sequence). The CDR3 totals 15 residues. Here the CDR3 DNA reads TGTGCCAGCAGCTTAAGGGGAAAGTACCAAGAGACCCAGTACTTC. This encodes CASSLRGKYQETQYF.

This clonotype was seen many times. The rearrangement links TRBV7-2 to TRBJ1-4; TRBD1 agrees at 7 bases. This CDR3 region has 15 residues. V dropped 1 base and J dropped 4; count of bases not matched to a gene: 3. Germline assignment: CDR1 SGHTA and CDR2 FQGNSA. The CDR3 DNA reads as TGTGCCAGCAGCTTAGGAGGGACAGATAATGAAAAACTGTTTTTT. It encodes CASSLGGTDNEKLFF.

V usage is TRBV7-6 and J usage is TRBJ1-6, with TRBD1 matching over 7 bases. Germline CDR1 reads SGHVS; CDR2 reads FNYEAQ. The CDR3 runs to 15 residues. After removal of 5 bases from V and 7 bases from J, the junction contained 8 bases not matched to a gene. The CDR3 DNA follows: TGTGCCAGCAGCCAACCGGGACAGCCGAATTCACCCCTCCACTTT. This encodes CASSQPGQPNSPLHF.

This clonotype was counted between two and nine times. The chain employs TRBV29-1 and TRBJ2-1, with a possible D match to TRBD1 (6 bases). The CDR3 length is 15 residues. CDR1 is SQVTM and CDR2 is ANQGSEA in the germline V gene. Trimming shortened V by 4 bases and J by 0 bases, and 13 bases separated the two germline ends. As DNA, the CDR3 is TGCAGCGTTGCAGGGGTAGACAGCTCCTACAATGAGCAGTTCTTC. It codes for CSVAGVDSSYNEQFF.

This clonotype was found many times. The chain joins TRBV10-3 to TRBJ2-2, with 7 bases aligning to TRBD1. Germline CDR1 is ENHRY and CDR2 is SYGVKD. V lost 4 bases, J lost 0 bases, and 14 bases stayed unmatched. There are 19 residues in the CDR3. CDR3 sequence (DNA): TGTGCCATCAGTGTCCGAAGCCGGGACAGCAAGGCGAACACCGGGGAGCTGTTTTTT. Encoded protein: CAISVRSRDSKANTGELFF.

The sample holds many counts of this clonotype. The junction differs from germline at one of its ends, possibly a read error. The CDR3 coding sequence is TGTGCCAGCAGCCAGGGGACTGAAGCTTTCTTT. It yields the protein CASSQGTEAFF. J is TRBJ1-1 and V is TRBV4-1; the D gene is possibly TRBD1 (6 bases). From germline, CDR1 is MGHRA and CDR2 YSYEKL. The CDR3 extends over 11 amino acids.

This CDR3 is CASSYSGRATSGDTDTQYF. CDR3 bases: TGTGCCAGCAGTTACTCGGGAAGGGCAACTAGCGGGGACACAGATACGCAGTATTTT. The chain links TRBV6-2 or TRBV6-3 to TRBJ2-3, with 10 bases aligning to TRBD2. CDR3 size: 19 residues. The V gene's germline CDR1 is MNHEY and CDR2 SVGEGT. J gave up 2 bases and V 0 bases, and 11 bases lay outside the gene matches.

This clonotype was recorded a few times. The chain links TRBV20-1 to TRBJ2-4; 7 positions agree with TRBD2. CDR3 length equals 14 residues. V dropped 4 bases and J dropped 5; count of bases not matched to a gene: 8. Germline V CDR1 and CDR2: DFQATT, SNEGSKA (reference sequence). Written as DNA, the CDR3 is TGCAGTGCTAAAAATCGGGACTACCAAAACATTCAGTACTTC. It translates to CSAKNRDYQNIQYF.

The V gene is TRBV27, the J gene TRBJ2-3; 10 bases align to TRBD1. Germline CDR1 MNHEY, CDR2 SMNVEV (reference sequence). After removal of 2 bases from V and 1 base from J, the junction contained 3 bases not matched to a gene. The CDR3 has 16 amino acids. The CDR3 sequence: CASSLPTGGGTDTQYF. The CDR3 DNA reads as TGTGCCAGCAGTTTACCGACAGGGGGCGGCACAGATACGCAGTATTTT.